This note documents a single T cell receptor (beta chain) sequence. Its target is unknown. This CDR3 is built from 16 residues. Looked up from germline, CDR1 is MNHEY and CDR2 is SVGAGI. The sample belongs to a study of cytomegalovirus exposure and HLA in healthy donors. PCR primers comprised 60 Vbeta and 13 Jbeta primers. Method: immunoSEQ multiplex PCR; TCRdb's copy keeps in-frame clones and lacks some. The sample lists 200,000 to 300,000 clones, roughly 81% occurring once. Notes on the study in general: Reports state that TCR beta sequences accurately predicted most subjects' HLA-A and HLA-B alleles. Among CMV-associated TCR beta chains, most appeared HLA-restricted in a later analysis.

Unrecorded immune exposure was likely among donors, who were nominally healthy when sampled. The genes are TRBV6-5 and TRBJ2-5, with 9 bases aligning to TRBD1. Gene TRBJ2-7 matches the end of the DNA better, so the J call may be wrong. This receptor was obtained from a woman between 35 and 50 years old in good health and CMV-seropositive. The sample was PBMCs. DNA for the CDR3: TGTGCCAGCAGTTACACCCGGACAGGGGCCCTCTACGAGCAGTACTTC. As protein: CASSYTRTGALYEQYF.